The 20 T cell receptor beta chains in this list originate from one sample, sequenced in a study of T cells in Graves' hyperthyroidism and ophthalmopathy. RNA transcripts served as the template for amplifying TCR beta CDR3 regions. The primer set for the first-round RT-PCR of the TCR CDR3 was HTBI. TCRdb re-called the multiplex PCR reads through MiXCR, storing one row per CDR3 protein. The sample contains hundreds of thousands of distinct CDR3 sequences, around 21% of which appear only once. The sample consisted of blood. The receptors originated from a man aged 25-45 years with Graves' ophthalmopathy.

This clonotype was seen many times. The rearrangement uses TRBV3-1 and TRBJ2-2, with 13 bases matching TRBD2. From germline, CDR1 is LGHDT and CDR2 YNNKEL (reference sequence). V lost 4 bases, J lost 0 bases, and 8 bases stayed unmatched. CDR3 length: 19 residues. DNA for the CDR3: TGTGCCAGCAGCCCTCGGACTAGCGGGAGTCACGCGAACACCGGGGAGCTGTTTTTT. Translation: CASSPRTSGSHANTGELFF.

In DNA form, the CDR3 reads TGTGCCAGCTCATCCAATTTAGGGTTTGGGTCCAATGAGCAGTTCTTC. It is translated as CASSSNLGFGSNEQFF. The rearrangement joins TRBV18 to TRBJ2-1; no clear D gene. V lost 5 bases and J 6 bases, leaving 20 bases between the germline ends. CDR1 and CDR2 (germline): KGHSH, LQKENI. This CDR3 spans 16 amino acids.

This clonotype came up many times. This chain uses TRBV11-2 with TRBJ2-1; the D gene could be TRBD1 or TRBD2 (6 bases each). The V end lost 2 bases, the J end lost 5 bases, and 16 bases lay between the germline ends. Per the germline V gene, CDR1 is SGHAT and CDR2 is FQNNGV. The CDR3 runs to 16 residues. As DNA, the CDR3 is TGTGCCAGCAGCTTATCAAAAGGGGGGAGAAACAATGAGCAGTTCTTC. Its protein is CASSLSKGGRNNEQFF.

This clonotype was detected many times. The J gene is TRBJ2-7, the V gene TRBV11-2, with 7 bases aligning to TRBD1. Germline CDR1 SGHAT, CDR2 FQNNGV. The CDR3 has 14 amino acids. V was clipped by 5 bases and J by 4 bases; unmatched bases: 8. The CDR3 bases are TGTGCCAGCAGCCCAGGGGGAAATACATACGAGCAGTACTTC. Its protein product is CASSPGGNTYEQYF.

The V gene is TRBV20-1, the J gene TRBJ2-1, with D perhaps matching TRBD2 (5 bases). V was cut by 6 bases and J by 0 bases, with 27 bases left in between. This CDR3 comprises 19 residues. Germline CDR1 and CDR2: DFQATT and SNEGSKA (reference sequence). CDR3 residues: CSAQASAPAEYSSYNEQFF. The CDR3 nucleotides read TGCAGTGCCCAAGCCTCGGCGCCAGCGGAGTATAGCTCCTACAATGAGCAGTTCTTC.

This clonotype was found many times. J is TRBJ2-5 and V is TRBV20-1; no firm D call. Germline CDR1 is DFQATT and CDR2 is SNEGSKA (reference sequence). The length of the CDR3 is 13 residues. V lost 5 bases to trimming and J lost 4 bases, with 14 bases between them. The CDR3 reads CSAGPPGAETQYF. CDR3 nucleotides: TGCAGTGCTGGGCCACCGGGTGCAGAGACCCAGTACTTC.

This clonotype appeared a few times. The rearrangement links TRBV6-1 to TRBJ1-5, with 9 bases fitting TRBD1. V lost 3 bases to trimming and J lost 1 base; unmatched junction nucleotides: 1. CDR1 and CDR2 from the germline V gene are MNHNS and SASEGT. The CDR3 is made up of 15 amino acids. For the CDR3, the DNA is TGTGCCAGCAGTGAGACAGGGGGAAGCAATCAGCCCCAGCATTTT. Translated: CASSETGGSNQPQHF.

This clonotype came up many times. DNA of the CDR3: TGTGCCAGCAGCTTTGACAATGAGCAGTTCTTC. Translation gives CASSFDNEQFF. The gene calls are TRBV7-9 and TRBJ2-1; D call uncertain. Germline CDR1 reads SEHNR; CDR2 reads FQNEAQ (reference sequence). The length of the CDR3 is 11 residues. The V gene lost 3 bases and the J gene lost 5 bases, with 2 bases spanning the gap. Looking up the rest from reference TRBV7-9 and TRBJ2-1 gives the full variable domain: DTGVSQNPRHKITKRGQNVTFRCDPISEHNRLYWYRQTLGQGPEFLTYFQNEAQLEKSRLLSDRFSAERPKGSFSTLEIQRTEQGDSAMYLCASSFDNEQFFGPGTRLTVL.

This chain connects TRBV19 to TRBJ2-1; a possible D gene is TRBD1 (6 bases). CDR3 length: 13 residues. From germline, CDR1 is LNHDA and CDR2 SQIVND (reference sequence). V was trimmed by 6 bases and J by 2 bases, leaving 8 bases between them. This CDR3 is CASRGDTYNEQFF. The CDR3 coding sequence is TGTGCCAGTAGAGGGGACACCTACAATGAGCAGTTCTTC.

This clonotype has a count of ten or more. The rearrangement joins TRBV6-1 to TRBJ1-2, with D possibly matching TRBD1 (6 bases). Germline V CDR1 and CDR2: MNHNS, SASEGT. CDR3 size: 13 residues. The V gene lost 3 bases and the J gene lost 8 bases, with 13 bases spanning the gap. The CDR3: CASSDSGQGGYTF. The DNA for the CDR3 is TGTGCCAGCAGTGATTCGGGACAAGGAGGCTACACCTTC.

This clonotype has just a few counts. The V call is TRBV3-1, the J call TRBJ2-5, with unresolved D. V was shortened by 2 bases and J by 4 bases, with 8 bases between the two germline ends. In germline, CDR1 is LGHDT, CDR2 YNNKEL (reference sequence). The length of the CDR3 is 13 residues. CDR3 loop: CASSQRGVETQYF. In DNA form, the CDR3 reads TGTGCCAGCAGCCAACGTGGGGTAGAGACCCAGTACTTC.

This clonotype turned up a few times. This chain links TRBV19 with TRBJ2-3, with a weak D call TRBD2 (6 bases). This CDR3 region has 15 residues. Deletions cut 4 bases from V and 0 bases from J, with 11 bases between. The germline V gene encodes CDR1 LNHDA and CDR2 SQIVND (reference sequence). CDR3 coding DNA: TGTGCCAGTAGTAATGTGGCGGGAAGCACAGATACGCAGTATTTT. It yields the protein CASSNVAGSTDTQYF.

CDR3 loop: CASSPGTVYEKLFF. The CDR3 bases are TGTGCCAGCAGCCCCGGGACAGTTTATGAAAAACTGTTTTTT. The chain links TRBV5-8 to TRBJ1-4, with 7 bases identical to TRBD1. The germline V gene has CDR1 SGHTS and CDR2 YDEGEE. The J segment lost 6 bases and the V segment lost 4 bases, leaving 6 bases of the junction unmatched. The CDR3 is 14 amino acids.

This clonotype showed up many times. The gene calls are TRBV6-5 and TRBJ2-7, with TRBD2 matching over 11 bases. Per the germline V gene, CDR1 is MNHEY and CDR2 is SVGAGI. The trim removed 2 bases at V and 4 bases at J, leaving 10 bases unmatched. The CDR3 length is 17 residues. In nucleotides, the CDR3 is TGTGCCAGCAGTTACGGGCTAGCGGGAGGTGAGATATACGAGCAGTACTTC. Translation gives CASSYGLAGGEIYEQYF.

In its sample, this clonotype was seen a few times. This chain links TRBV29-1 with TRBJ1-1, with D maybe TRBD1 (6 bases). The CDR3 spans 16 residues. Looked up from germline, CDR1 is SQVTM and CDR2 is ANQGSEA. With 5 bases removed from V and 4 bases from J, the gap between germline ends came to 23 bases. This chain's CDR3 is CSVLARGDKSVTEAFF. The CDR3 DNA sequence: TGCAGCGTTCTAGCTAGGGGGGACAAGTCGGTCACTGAAGCTTTCTTT.

This clonotype was counted only a few times. The V and J genes are TRBV6-2 or TRBV6-3 and TRBJ2-1; 7 bases align to TRBD2. The CDR3 spans 15 residues. The germline V gene has CDR1 MNHEY and CDR2 SVGEGT. J lost 0 bases, V lost 7 bases, and 6 bases had no gene match. The CDR3 region has the DNA TGTGCCAGCAACCGGGGGGAGAGCTCCTACAATGAGCAGTTCTTC. Its protein is CASNRGESSYNEQFF.

Only a few counts were recorded for this clonotype. The chain carries TRBV15 and TRBJ2-1, with 8 nucleotides matching TRBD2. Germline V gives CDR1 LNHNV, CDR2 YYDKDF (reference sequence). The CDR3 has 14 amino acids. With 3 bases clipped from V and 3 bases from J, the junction kept 1 base outside the gene matches. The CDR3 DNA reads as TGTGCCACCAGCAGCGGGACTAGCTACAATGAGCAGTTCTTC. It is translated as CATSSGTSYNEQFF.

The table lists this clonotype with many counts. The chain combines TRBV7-2 with TRBJ2-1; maybe TRBD1 (5 bases). Trimming removed 5 bases at V and 10 bases at J, with 15 bases between. Germline assignment: CDR1 SGHTA and CDR2 FQGNSA. The CDR3 consists of 13 residues. This chain's CDR3 is CASSPIMAGEQFF. CDR3 sequence (DNA): TGTGCCAGCAGCCCCATCATGGCAGGGGAGCAGTTCTTC.

This clonotype has just a few counts. The gene calls are TRBV20-1 and TRBJ2-7, with D tentatively TRBD1 (5 bases). Trimming took off 6 bases at V and 2 bases at J, with 11 bases between the two ends. The CDR3 spans 12 residues. Germline-derived CDR1 and CDR2 are DFQATT and SNEGSKA (reference sequence). CDR3 in amino acids: CSASDTAYEQYF. The DNA for the CDR3 is TGCAGTGCATCGGACACCGCCTACGAGCAGTACTTC.

This clonotype was picked up many times. This chain uses TRBV6-1 with TRBJ1-2; 8 positions match TRBD1. CDR1 MNHNS and CDR2 SASEGT come from the germline V gene. This CDR3 is 14 amino acids long. V shed 5 bases, J shed 5 bases, and the junction held 7 bases outside the gene matches. The CDR3: CASSTTGEGYGYTF. CDR3 nucleotides: TGTGCCAGCAGTACGACAGGGGAGGGTTATGGCTACACCTTC.